The 15 T cell receptor beta chains given below trace back to one sample, sequenced in a study of T-cell reconstitution after alpha-beta-depleted transplantation in children. Unique molecular identifiers were used to barcode this TCRbeta library. TCRdb re-called the PCR reads through MiXCR, storing one row per CDR3 protein. This sample has roughly 200,000 distinct CDR3 sequences, with approximately 11% found just once. The material sequenced was PBMCs, taken before TCRalphabeta/CD19-depleted stem cell transplant. Receptors originate from a child in the first two years of life with acute myeloid leukemia, due to receive a stem cell transplant.

The chain couples TRBV5-6 to TRBJ2-1; the match to TRBD2 covers 8 bases. From germline, CDR1 is SGHDT and CDR2 YYEEEE. The trim removed 3 bases at V and 0 bases at J, leaving 8 bases unmatched. The CDR3 length is 17 residues. The DNA for the CDR3 is TGTGCCAGCAGCTCCGCCCTAGCGGGCAACTCCTACAATGAGCAGTTCTTC. The encoded protein is CASSSALAGNSYNEQFF.

This clonotype came up many times. The CDR3 DNA reads TGTGCCAGCAGTTTCGGGCTCAGCACAGATACGCAGTATTTT. Its translation is CASSFGLSTDTQYF. This chain uses TRBV12-3 or TRBV12-4 with TRBJ2-3; unclear D gene. Trimming stripped 3 bases from V and 0 bases from J, with 7 bases between. The CDR3 consists of 14 residues.

This clonotype was counted at least ten times. The V gene is TRBV6-2 or TRBV6-3, the J gene TRBJ2-1; no reliable D call. Germline lookup yields CDR1 MNHEY and CDR2 SVGEGT. This CDR3 region has 13 residues. The germline V and J ends were trimmed by 8 bases and 10 bases, with 18 bases remaining between them. This chain's CDR3 is CASVTGPLGEQFF. The CDR3 region has the DNA TGTGCCAGCGTCACGGGCCCCCTAGGGGAGCAGTTCTTC.

This clonotype was detected many times. The chain couples TRBV29-1 to TRBJ1-1; D not resolved. The germline CDR1 and CDR2 sequences are SQVTM and ANQGSEA. Trimming removed 5 bases from V and 1 base from J, with 8 bases in between. The CDR3 spans 12 residues. Written as DNA, the CDR3 is TGCAGCGTTTCTCTGGGGAACACTGAAGCTTTCTTT. Its translation is CSVSLGNTEAFF.

The V and J genes are TRBV5-1 and TRBJ2-3; tentatively, D is TRBD1 (6 bases). This CDR3 comprises 15 residues. Germline loops: CDR1 SGHRS, CDR2 YFSETQ. Trimming took off 2 bases at V and 7 bases at J, with 17 bases between the two ends. CDR3 sequence (DNA): TGCGCCAGCAGCTTAGGGGGACGGGAAGGATATACGCAGTATTTT. This gives the protein CASSLGGREGYTQYF.

This clonotype was observed at least ten times. V usage is TRBV29-1 and J usage is TRBJ2-2; 8 nucleotides agree with TRBD1. In germline, CDR1 is SQVTM, CDR2 ANQGSEA. Trimming took 6 bases from V and 5 from J; bases not matched to a gene: 8. The CDR3 has 14 residues. CDR3 in DNA: TGCAGCGTCCCCCGGGACAGGTGGACCGGGGAGCTGTTTTTT. It encodes CSVPRDRWTGELFF.

This clonotype was observed many times. This chain uses TRBV18 with TRBJ2-7; D remains ambiguous. In germline, CDR1 is KGHSH, CDR2 LQKENI. The ends were cut back, 2 bases at V and 3 bases at J, with 5 bases in the middle. This CDR3 is built from 12 residues. Here the CDR3 DNA reads TGTGCCAGCTCACCATCCTACTACGAGCAGTACTTC. Its translation: CASSPSYYEQYF.

This clonotype occurred many times. The rearrangement joins TRBV20-1 to TRBJ2-7, with D possibly TRBD1 on 5 matching bases. V lost 6 bases and J lost 0, with 12 bases in between. Germline CDR1 is DFQATT and CDR2 is SNEGSKA (reference sequence). The CDR3 contains 13 residues. CDR3 protein: CSALGAPSYEQYF. In DNA form, the CDR3 reads TGCAGTGCCCTTGGGGCTCCCTCCTACGAGCAGTACTTC.

Concerning this clonotype: Given a much more abundant clone one base away, this may be a read error. The missing conserved phenylalanine or tryptophan at the end of this CDR3 makes a read error likely. The chain carries TRBV20-1 and TRBJ2-3; D might be TRBD1 (6 bases). This CDR3 has 17 residues. V gave up 6 bases and J gave up 1 base, with 23 bases separating them. Germline loops: CDR1 DFQATT, CDR2 SNEGSKA (reference sequence). The CDR3 DNA reads TGCAGTGCCTTGGCAGGGGCCGAACCCCCGGGCACAGATACGCAGTATTCT. Encoded protein: CSALAGAEPPGTDTQYS.

This clonotype was picked up many times. The rearrangement joins TRBV27 to TRBJ2-1; TRBD2 matches at 10 bases. Per the germline V gene, CDR1 is MNHEY and CDR2 is SMNVEV (reference sequence). This CDR3 is 15 amino acids long. With 2 bases clipped from V and 10 bases from J, the junction kept 8 bases outside the gene matches. For the CDR3, the DNA is TGTGCCAGCAGTTTAGAAGCGGGAGGGCCAGGGGAGCAGTTCTTC. Amino acid sequence: CASSLEAGGPGEQFF.

The chain combines TRBV6-1 with TRBJ1-6; 8 bases match TRBD1. The trim removed 6 bases at V and 17 bases at J, leaving 18 bases unmatched. CDR1 MNHNS and CDR2 SASEGT come from the germline V gene. This CDR3 spans 15 amino acids. The CDR3 sequence is CASRGGQGYPGVIHF. The DNA of the CDR3 is TGTGCCAGCAGGGGCGGACAGGGCTACCCTGGAGTGATCCACTTT.

This clonotype has ten or more counts. The chain uses TRBV12-5 and TRBJ2-2; 8 bases match TRBD1. This CDR3 contains 17 residues. Per germline, CDR1 LGHNT and CDR2 FRNRAP. V was clipped by 2 bases and J by 5 bases; unmatched bases: 10. Here the CDR3 reads CASGLIRQGFNTGELFF. The DNA for the CDR3 is TGTGCTAGTGGTTTGATTCGACAGGGGTTTAATACCGGGGAGCTGTTTTTT.

The table lists this clonotype with many counts. V is TRBV12-3 or TRBV12-4 and J is TRBJ1-4; tentatively, D is TRBD1 (6 bases). This CDR3 has 15 residues. V lost 5 bases and J lost 8, with 18 bases in between. In DNA, the CDR3 is TGTGCCAGCAGTCCAACAGGGTGGGGGGGGGAAAAACTGTTTTTT. The encoded protein is CASSPTGWGGEKLFF.

In its sample, this clonotype was seen many times. The DNA for the CDR3 is TGTGCCAGCAGTTTAAAGGGGGGAAACACCATATATTTT. Amino acid sequence: CASSLKGGNTIYF. The chain uses TRBV27 and TRBJ1-3, with a tentative D call TRBD1 (5 bases). The germline V gene encodes CDR1 MNHEY and CDR2 SMNVEV (reference sequence). The germline V and J ends were trimmed by 2 bases and 4 bases, with 6 bases remaining between them. The CDR3 consists of 13 residues.

This clonotype was detected many times. This rearrangement joins TRBV10-3 to TRBJ1-2; D remains unclear. CDR3 length: 14 residues. The ends were cut back, 0 bases at V and 4 bases at J, with 9 bases in the middle. Germline CDR1 is ENHRY and CDR2 is SYGVKD. DNA for the CDR3: TGTGCCATCAGTGAGTCGAAGATCACCTATGGCTACACCTTC. Translation: CAISESKITYGYTF.